The next 22 T cell receptor beta chains were all read from a single sample in a study of blood T cell repertoires in COVID-19 (dated by TCRdb to 2020 to 2021). Libraries were prepared through the immunoSEQ multiplex PCR assay. What TCRdb holds here is the immuneACCESS table cut down to in-frame rearrangements. Part of the clones is not present; checked against another copy, under half of the missing clones reflect an unresolved V gene, and the others are unexplained. The sample table lists about 320,000 clones, about 89% of them with a count of one. The ten largest clonotypes hold about 5% of the sample. Sequencing was performed on PBMCs or T cells enriched from blood (not recorded which). These receptor sequences come from a man in his sixties who had recovered from COVID-19.

The chain combines TRBV5-1 with TRBJ2-5; no clear D gene. Germline-derived CDR1 and CDR2 are SGHRS and YFSETQ. CDR3 length equals 16 residues. Between the trimmed V and J ends, which lost 0 bases and 2 bases, there was a span of 14 bases. CDR3 in DNA: TGCGCCAGCAGCTTGGCCACCACCTATCCTCAAGAGACCCAGTACTTC. This codes for CASSLATTYPQETQYF.

This clone has only a few counts. J is TRBJ2-7 and V is TRBV2, with 10 bases aligning to TRBD2. Germline trimming cut 6 bases from V and 3 bases from J; bases unmatched to any gene: 5. This CDR3 contains 14 residues. Germline V lookup: CDR1 SNHLY, CDR2 FYNNEI. DNA for the CDR3: TGTGCCAGCAGCGGGACTAGCGAAAACTACGAGCAGTACTTC. It is translated as CASSGTSENYEQYF.

The chain links TRBV5-4 to TRBJ1-1, with 7 bases identical to TRBD1. Germline V CDR1 and CDR2: SGHNT, YYREEE (reference sequence). Trimming removed 4 bases from V and 3 bases from J; junction bases left unmatched: 12. This CDR3 region has 16 residues. The CDR3 DNA reads TGTGCCAGCAGCCGTTCGACAGGGACGGCGGACACTGAAGCTTTCTTT. Translated, it gives CASSRSTGTADTEAFF.

The chain recombines TRBV10-3 with TRBJ2-3; 11 bases match TRBD2. The CDR3 is 17 amino acids. Germline V gene data show CDR1 as ENHRY and CDR2 as SYGVKD. Trimming at V came to 4 bases and at J to 1 base, leaving 7 bases not matched to a gene. The CDR3 here is CAISVRQLAGGTDTQYF. DNA for the CDR3: TGTGCCATCAGTGTGCGTCAACTAGCGGGGGGCACAGATACGCAGTATTTT.

Concerning this clone: This CDR3 is also generated by other DNA sequences in the sample. The gene calls are TRBV5-4 and TRBJ2-1; weak D call: TRBD2 (6 bases). CDR1 is SGHNT and CDR2 is YYREEE in the germline V gene (reference sequence). This CDR3 spans 16 amino acids. V was pared by 0 bases and J by 0 bases, with 10 bases between. CDR3 in DNA: TGTGCCAGCAGCTTGGGGCGGGGTAGCTCCTACAATGAGCAGTTCTTC. Amino acid sequence: CASSLGRGSSYNEQFF.

J is TRBJ2-3 and V is TRBV12-3 or TRBV12-4; D uncertain. CDR3 length: 13 residues. Trimming took off 5 bases at V and 1 base at J, with 7 bases between the two ends. CDR3 protein: CASSQHRTDTQYF. CDR3 bases: TGTGCCAGCAGTCAACACCGCACAGATACGCAGTATTTT.

The rearrangement uses TRBV19 and TRBJ1-1, with 7 nucleotides matching TRBD1. CDR3 length equals 15 residues. Germline CDR1 LNHDA, CDR2 SQIVND (reference sequence). V trimming: 7 bases; J trimming: 5 bases; junction bases outside the gene matches: 13. For the CDR3, the DNA is TGTGCCAGTAACGACGAAAGGGGGCTGGGGACTGAAGCTTTCTTT. Translated, it gives CASNDERGLGTEAFF.

This chain joins TRBV27 and TRBJ2-1; 8 bases are a match to TRBD1. Trimming cost V 5 bases and J 9 bases; bases outside gene matches: 15. This CDR3 spans 16 amino acids. Germline V gene lookup returns CDR1 MNHEY and CDR2 SMNVEV (reference sequence). This CDR3 reads CASSPQGAVQTTEQFF. The CDR3 region has the DNA TGTGCCAGCAGTCCCCAGGGGGCGGTTCAAACCACTGAGCAGTTCTTC.

J is TRBJ1-2 and V is TRBV7-9; unclear D gene. The V end lost 0 bases, the J end lost 8 bases, and 13 bases lay between the germline ends. There are 14 residues in the CDR3. The germline gives CDR1 SEHNR, CDR2 FQNEAQ (reference sequence). The CDR3 region has the DNA TGTGCCAGCAGCTTAGCCGGGGTGATTAAAGGCTACACCTTC. Its translation is CASSLAGVIKGYTF.

The chain combines TRBV28 with TRBJ2-1; 11 bases align to TRBD2. V gave up 5 bases and J gave up 3 bases; unmatched junction bases: 9. Germline assignment: CDR1 MDHEN and CDR2 SYDVKM. The CDR3 totals 17 residues. CDR3 DNA sequence: TGTGCCAGCAGTCCACCGACTAGCGGGACCTACTACAATGAGCAGTTCTTC. Its protein product is CASSPPTSGTYYNEQFF.

This chain uses TRBV30 with TRBJ2-1; 16 positions match TRBD2. Germline V gives CDR1 GTSNPN, CDR2 SVGIG (reference sequence). The CDR3 extends over 17 amino acids. V lost 1 base and J lost 9; bases outside the gene matches: 9. The chain's CDR3 is CAWSGGTSGRARGEQFF. The CDR3 region has the DNA TGTGCCTGGAGTGGGGGGACTAGCGGGAGGGCTAGGGGTGAGCAGTTCTTC.

CDR3 coding DNA: TGTGCCAGCAGTTTAGGAGGGGCTAATGAAAAACTGTTTTTT. Its protein is CASSLGGANEKLFF. The chain has TRBV28 and TRBJ1-4; maybe TRBD1 (5 bases). Germline V gene lookup returns CDR1 MDHEN and CDR2 SYDVKM. V lost 2 bases to trimming and J lost 3 bases, with 7 bases between them. The CDR3 has 14 residues.

V is TRBV7-2 and J is TRBJ1-6, with 7 bases that match TRBD1. V shed 5 bases, J shed 5 bases, and the junction held 9 bases outside the gene matches. This CDR3 has 16 amino acids. Germline CDR1 is SGHTA and CDR2 is FQGNSA. CDR3 DNA: TGTGCCAGCAGCAAACAGGGGAGTCGGCATAATTCACCCCTCCACTTT. Its protein is CASSKQGSRHNSPLHF.

The chain joins TRBV5-1 to TRBJ2-2; weak D call: TRBD2 (5 bases). Germline CDR1 SGHRS, CDR2 YFSETQ. CDR3 size: 19 residues. The germline V and J ends were trimmed by 3 bases and 6 bases, with 27 bases remaining between them. CDR3 in DNA: TGCGCCAGCAGCTCTCTAAACCCCTCCTCCCTAGCCTTCGCCGGGGAGCTGTTTTTT. Its protein product is CASSSLNPSSLAFAGELFF.

The chain has TRBV7-2 and TRBJ2-3; no reliable D call. Germline V gene lookup returns CDR1 SGHTA and CDR2 FQGNSA. This CDR3 region has 13 residues. Trimming pared 5 bases from V and 2 bases from J, leaving 8 bases between. The CDR3 protein is CASSLRITDTQYF. CDR3 DNA: TGTGCCAGCAGCCTGAGAATCACAGATACGCAGTATTTT.

The gene calls are TRBV2 and TRBJ2-1; the match to TRBD2 covers 8 bases. Germline V gene lookup returns CDR1 SNHLY and CDR2 FYNNEI. The CDR3 runs 17 residues. The trim removed 1 base at V and 7 bases at J, leaving 12 bases unmatched. Here the CDR3 DNA reads TGTGCCAGCAGTGAAGAGGATGGGGTTAGCGGGAAGAATGAGCAGTTCTTC. It translates to CASSEEDGVSGKNEQFF.

The CDR3 is CASSPAIGRGEQYF. DNA for the CDR3: TGTGCCAGCTCACCAGCCATCGGCCGGGGCGAGCAGTACTTC. This rearrangement joins TRBV18 to TRBJ2-7, with D possibly TRBD2 on 5 matching bases. This CDR3 is 14 amino acids long. The V gene lost 2 bases and the J gene lost 6 bases, with 14 bases spanning the gap. Germline V gives CDR1 KGHSH, CDR2 LQKENI.

The rearrangement links TRBV7-2 to TRBJ2-7; the D is unclear. Trimming cost V 1 base and J 0 bases, with 10 bases left between them. Per germline, CDR1 SGHTA and CDR2 FQGNSA. The CDR3 extends over 15 amino acids. The CDR3 is CASSLVPLSSYEQYF. DNA of the CDR3: TGTGCCAGCAGCTTAGTCCCGCTGAGCTCCTACGAGCAGTACTTC. The full variable domain, completed using reference TRBV7-2 and TRBJ2-7, is GAGVSQSPSNKVTEKGKDVELRCDPISGHTALYWYRQSLGQGLEFLIYFQGNSAPDKSGLPSDRFSAERTGGSVSTLTIQRTQQEDSAVYLCASSLVPLSSYEQYFGPGTRLTVT.

This chain connects TRBV5-1 to TRBJ1-3, with D tentatively TRBD1 (5 bases). With 2 bases removed from V and 2 bases from J, the gap between germline ends came to 11 bases. Germline V gives CDR1 SGHRS, CDR2 YFSETQ. CDR3 size: 15 residues. The CDR3: CASSFWGAPGNTIYF. In nucleotides, the CDR3 is TGCGCCAGCAGCTTTTGGGGCGCCCCTGGAAACACCATATATTTT.

The chain has TRBV6-6 and TRBJ2-7; 12 nucleotides match TRBD1. The CDR3 covers 15 residues. Trimming took 6 bases from V and 3 from J; bases not matched to a gene: 6. Germline assignment: CDR1 MNHNY and CDR2 SVGAGI (reference sequence). The chain's CDR3 is CASREGQGAFYEQYF. The CDR3 coding sequence is TGTGCCAGCAGAGAGGGACAGGGGGCATTCTACGAGCAGTACTTC.

This clone has only one observation. Other DNA sequences in this specimen translate into the identical CDR3. The V call is TRBV28, the J call TRBJ2-7; no definite D call. The CDR3 contains 12 residues. The germline V and J ends were trimmed by 3 bases and 4 bases, with 7 bases remaining between them. CDR1 is MDHEN and CDR2 is SYDVKM in the germline V gene. CDR3 amino acids: CASSFGTYEQYF. DNA of the CDR3: TGTGCCAGCAGTTTCGGTACTTACGAGCAGTACTTC. Filled out from reference TRBV28 and TRBJ2-7, the complete variable domain reads DVKVTQSSRYLVKRTGEKVFLECVQDMDHENMFWYRQDPGLGLRLIYFSYDVKMKEKGDIPEGYSVSREKKERFSLILESASTNQTSMYLCASSFGTYEQYFGPGTRLTVT.

The chain carries TRBV27 and TRBJ2-1; 14 positions match TRBD2. Germline V lookup: CDR1 MNHEY, CDR2 SMNVEV (reference sequence). The CDR3 is 15 amino acids. J gave up 7 bases and V 5 bases, and 4 bases lay outside the gene matches. The CDR3 loop reads CASSPWTSGRNEQFF. The CDR3 bases are TGTGCCAGCAGTCCTTGGACTAGCGGGAGGAATGAGCAGTTCTTC.